Presented here are 7 T cell receptor beta chains from one specimen sequenced in a study of blood T cell repertoires in COVID-19. Here immunoSEQ multiplex PCR was the method, and the copy in TCRdb shows in-frame clones only, minus some. Here the sample spans hundreds of thousands of clones, approximately 90% being singletons. The sample comprised peripheral blood. Receptors originate from a man between 60 and 70 years old with COVID-19, enrolled during active disease.

This sequence joins TRBV18 and TRBJ2-7, with TRBD1 matching 11 bases. CDR1 and CDR2 from the germline V gene are KGHSH and LQKENI. Trimming took 3 bases from V and 6 from J; bases not matched to a gene: 4. The CDR3 runs 14 residues. The CDR3 protein is CASSPGQGDREQYF. CDR3 in DNA: TGTGCCAGCTCACCGGGACAGGGGGATCGCGAGCAGTACTTC.

This clone has a single count. CDR3 bases: TGTGCCAGTAGGGGGGACAGTTTGGTTGATTTCTTT. Protein product: CASRGDSLVDFF. V gene TRBV19 combines with J gene TRBJ1-1; TRBD1 matches 7 bases. CDR1 LNHDA and CDR2 SQIVND come from the germline V gene (reference sequence). The CDR3 has 12 amino acids. The J segment lost 13 bases and the V segment lost 6 bases, leaving 11 bases of the junction unmatched.

This clone was seen more than once but under ten times. CDR3 nucleotides: TGTGCCAGCAGCTTAGTTTACAGGGTCCATGATTCACCCCTCCACTTT. It codes for CASSLVYRVHDSPLHF. The chain joins TRBV13 to TRBJ1-6; D possibly corresponds to TRBD1 (6 bases). The V end was cut by 1 base, the J end by 8 bases, with 15 bases between. The CDR3 contains 16 residues. Germline CDR1 PRHDT, CDR2 FYEKMQ (reference sequence).

The chain is built from TRBV6-2 or TRBV6-3 and TRBJ1-5, with 7 bases identical to TRBD1. The CDR3 loop spans 16 amino acids. Unmatched junction bases numbered 6, after V lost 2 bases and J lost 2 bases. In germline, CDR1 is MNHEY, CDR2 SVGEGT. The CDR3 DNA reads TGTGCCAGCAGTTACAGCGACAGGGCCGGCAATCAGCCCCAGCATTTT. It encodes CASSYSDRAGNQPQHF.

The chain couples TRBV24-1 to TRBJ2-1; 9 bases fit TRBD2. Trimming at V came to 0 bases and at J to 8 bases, leaving 10 bases not matched to a gene. Germline V gives CDR1 KGHDR, CDR2 SFDVKD. This CDR3 spans 17 amino acids. The CDR3 nucleotides read TGTGCCACCAGTGATTTGAAGACGGCGGGAGGGCCCTATGAGCAGTTCTTC. This codes for CATSDLKTAGGPYEQFF.

The V call is TRBV6-5, the J call TRBJ2-1; TRBD2 matches at 7 bases. V dropped 7 bases and J dropped 3; count of bases not matched to a gene: 6. Germline values: CDR1 MNHEY, CDR2 SVGAGI. The CDR3 sequence is 14 residues long. The CDR3 nucleotides read TGTGCCAGCACCCCAAGCGGGGACTACAATGAGCAGTTCTTC. This codes for CASTPSGDYNEQFF.

The table lists this clone with a few counts. The chain has TRBV24-1 and TRBJ2-2; D is perhaps TRBD2 (6 bases). V dropped 8 bases and J dropped 4 bases, with 7 bases sitting between them. The CDR3 has 12 residues. The germline CDR1 and CDR2 sequences are KGHDR and SFDVKD. CDR3 protein: CATMGGTGELFF. The CDR3 DNA reads TGTGCCACCATGGGGGGCACCGGGGAGCTGTTTTTT.